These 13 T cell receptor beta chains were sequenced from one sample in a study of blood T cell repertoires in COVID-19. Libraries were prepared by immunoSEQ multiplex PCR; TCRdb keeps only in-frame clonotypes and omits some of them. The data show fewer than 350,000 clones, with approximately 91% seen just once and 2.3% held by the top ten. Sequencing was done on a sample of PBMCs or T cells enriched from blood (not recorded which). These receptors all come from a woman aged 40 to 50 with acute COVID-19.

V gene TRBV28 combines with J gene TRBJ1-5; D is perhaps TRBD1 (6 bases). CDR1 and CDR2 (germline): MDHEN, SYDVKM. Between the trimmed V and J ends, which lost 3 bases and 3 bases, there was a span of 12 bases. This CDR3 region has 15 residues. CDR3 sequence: CASSLADRINQPQHF. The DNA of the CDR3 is TGTGCCAGCAGTTTGGCCGACAGGATCAATCAGCCCCAGCATTTT.

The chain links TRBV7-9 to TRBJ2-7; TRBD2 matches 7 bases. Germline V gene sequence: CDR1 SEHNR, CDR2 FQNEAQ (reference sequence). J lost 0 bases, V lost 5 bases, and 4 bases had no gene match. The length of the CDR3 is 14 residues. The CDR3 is CASSVRTSSYEQYF. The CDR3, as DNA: TGTGCCAGCAGCGTCCGGACTAGCTCCTACGAGCAGTACTTC. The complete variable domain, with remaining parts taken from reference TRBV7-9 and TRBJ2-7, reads DTGVSQNPRHKITKRGQNVTFRCDPISEHNRLYWYRQTLGQGPEFLTYFQNEAQLEKSRLLSDRFSAERPKGSFSTLEIQRTEQGDSAMYLCASSVRTSSYEQYFGPGTRLTVT.

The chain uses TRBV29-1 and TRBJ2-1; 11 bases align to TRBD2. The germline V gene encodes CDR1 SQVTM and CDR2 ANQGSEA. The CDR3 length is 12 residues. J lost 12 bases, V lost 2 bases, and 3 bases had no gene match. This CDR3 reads CSVEPSGRLQFF. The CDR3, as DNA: TGCAGCGTTGAACCTAGCGGGAGGTTGCAGTTCTTC.

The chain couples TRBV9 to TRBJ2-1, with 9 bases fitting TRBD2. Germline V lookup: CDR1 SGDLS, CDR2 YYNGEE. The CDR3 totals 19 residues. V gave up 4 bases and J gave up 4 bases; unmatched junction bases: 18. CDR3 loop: CASSPRLVAGVLGYNEQFF. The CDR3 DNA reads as TGTGCCAGCAGCCCCCGTTTGGTAGCGGGAGTCCTCGGGTACAATGAGCAGTTCTTC.

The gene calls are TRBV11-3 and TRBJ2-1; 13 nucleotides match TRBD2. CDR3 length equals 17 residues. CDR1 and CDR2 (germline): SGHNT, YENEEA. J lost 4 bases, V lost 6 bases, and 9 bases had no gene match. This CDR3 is CASSLPGLAGPYNEQFF. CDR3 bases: TGTGCCAGCAGTTTACCGGGACTAGCGGGACCTTACAATGAGCAGTTCTTC.

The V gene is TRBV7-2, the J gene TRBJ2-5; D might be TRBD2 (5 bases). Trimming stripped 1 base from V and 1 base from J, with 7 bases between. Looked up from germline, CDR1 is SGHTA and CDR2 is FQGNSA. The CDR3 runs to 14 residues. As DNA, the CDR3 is TGTGCCAGCAGCTTAGGGACTTTCCAAGAGACCCAGTACTTC. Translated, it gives CASSLGTFQETQYF. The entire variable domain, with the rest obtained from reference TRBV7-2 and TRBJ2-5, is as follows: GAGVSQSPSNKVTEKGKDVELRCDPISGHTALYWYRQSLGQGLEFLIYFQGNSAPDKSGLPSDRFSAERTGGSVSTLTIQRTQQEDSAVYLCASSLGTFQETQYFGPGTRLLVL.

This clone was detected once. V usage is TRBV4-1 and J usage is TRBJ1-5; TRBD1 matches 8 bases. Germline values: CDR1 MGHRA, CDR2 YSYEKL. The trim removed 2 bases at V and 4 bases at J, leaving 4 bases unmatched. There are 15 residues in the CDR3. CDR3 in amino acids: CASSQTTGVNQPQHF. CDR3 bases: TGCGCCAGCAGCCAAACGACAGGGGTGAATCAGCCCCAGCATTTT.

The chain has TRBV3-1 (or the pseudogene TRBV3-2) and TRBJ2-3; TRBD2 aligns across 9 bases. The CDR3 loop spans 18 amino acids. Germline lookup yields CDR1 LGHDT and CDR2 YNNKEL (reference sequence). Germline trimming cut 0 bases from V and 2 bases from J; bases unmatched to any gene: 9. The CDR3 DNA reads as TGTGCCAGCAGCCAAGATTTCATTGCGGGGGGGGACACAGATACGCAGTATTTT. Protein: CASSQDFIAGGDTDTQYF.

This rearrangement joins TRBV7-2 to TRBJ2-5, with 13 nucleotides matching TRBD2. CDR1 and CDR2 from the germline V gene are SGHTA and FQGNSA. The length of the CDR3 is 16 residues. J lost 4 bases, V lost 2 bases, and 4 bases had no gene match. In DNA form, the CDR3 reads TGTGCCAGCAGCTTAACTAGCGGGAGGGCGAGAGAGACCCAGTACTTC. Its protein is CASSLTSGRARETQYF.

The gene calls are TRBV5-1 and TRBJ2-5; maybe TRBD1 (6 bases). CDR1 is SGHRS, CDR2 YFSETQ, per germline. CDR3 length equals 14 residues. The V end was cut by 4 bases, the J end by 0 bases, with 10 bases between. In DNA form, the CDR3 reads TGCGCCAGCAGCGGGACACTTAACCAAGAGACCCAGTACTTC. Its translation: CASSGTLNQETQYF.

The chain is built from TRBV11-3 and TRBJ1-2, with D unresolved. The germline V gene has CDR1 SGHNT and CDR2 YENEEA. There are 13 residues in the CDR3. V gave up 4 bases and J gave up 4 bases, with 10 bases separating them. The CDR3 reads CASSSPRSYGYTF. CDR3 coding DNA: TGTGCCAGCAGCTCCCCCAGGTCCTATGGCTACACCTTC.

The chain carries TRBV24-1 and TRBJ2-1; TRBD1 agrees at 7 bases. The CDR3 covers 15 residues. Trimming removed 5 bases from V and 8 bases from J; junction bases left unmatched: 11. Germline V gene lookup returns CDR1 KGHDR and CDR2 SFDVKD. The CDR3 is CATSGPGQHVYEQFF. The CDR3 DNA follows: TGTGCCACCAGTGGACCGGGACAGCATGTCTATGAGCAGTTCTTC.

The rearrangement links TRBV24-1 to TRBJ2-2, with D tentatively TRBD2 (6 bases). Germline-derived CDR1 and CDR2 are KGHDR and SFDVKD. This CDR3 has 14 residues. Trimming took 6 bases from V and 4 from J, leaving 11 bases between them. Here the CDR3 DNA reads TGTGCCACCAGTCGGGCGGGAAGCACCGGGGAGCTGTTTTTT. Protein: CATSRAGSTGELFF.